This TCR beta chain was documented in a study of T cells in Graves' hyperthyroidism and ophthalmopathy. General study results and limits: Blood samples included most of the expanded thyroid clonotypes exceeding 0.001.

First hyperthyroidism diagnosis is when the blood sample was obtained, before any ophthalmopathy symptoms. Regions amplified from RNA transcripts were the TCR beta CDR3 regions. The TCR CDR3 was amplified in a first-round RT-PCR using the HTBI primer set. Using its own MiXCR run on the multiplex PCR reads, TCRdb lists one record per CDR3 protein. The sample lists nearly 600,000 distinct CDR3 sequences; around 14% were seen once. The V gene's germline CDR1 is LNHDA and CDR2 SQIVND (reference sequence). V was shortened by 4 bases and J by 0 bases, with 15 bases between the two germline ends. The CDR3 extends over 16 amino acids. This clonotype has more than one count but fewer than ten. Its cognate antigen is unknown.

Sequencing input: blood. The source of this sequence is a woman in her 30s with Graves' hyperthyroidism that later progressed to Graves' ophthalmopathy. This chain uses TRBV19 with TRBJ2-5; a possible D gene is TRBD1 (5 bases). CDR3 nucleotide sequence: TGTGCCAGTAGTAACCAGGGAAAGTTGTACCAAGAGACCCAGTACTTC. Its protein is CASSNQGKLYQETQYF.